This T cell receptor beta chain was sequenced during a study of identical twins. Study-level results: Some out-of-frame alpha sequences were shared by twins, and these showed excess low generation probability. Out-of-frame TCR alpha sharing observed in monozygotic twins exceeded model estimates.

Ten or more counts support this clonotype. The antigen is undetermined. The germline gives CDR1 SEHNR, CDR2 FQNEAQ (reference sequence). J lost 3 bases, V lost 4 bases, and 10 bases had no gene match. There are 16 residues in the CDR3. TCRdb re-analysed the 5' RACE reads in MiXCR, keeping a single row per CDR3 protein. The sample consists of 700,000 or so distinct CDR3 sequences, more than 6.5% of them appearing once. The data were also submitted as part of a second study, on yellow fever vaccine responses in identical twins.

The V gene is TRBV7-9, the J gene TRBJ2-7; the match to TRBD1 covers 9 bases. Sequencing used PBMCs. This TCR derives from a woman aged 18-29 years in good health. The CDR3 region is CASSSFPGQGHYEQYF. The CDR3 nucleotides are TGTGCCAGCAGCTCTTTCCCGGGACAGGGTCACTACGAGCAGTACTTC.